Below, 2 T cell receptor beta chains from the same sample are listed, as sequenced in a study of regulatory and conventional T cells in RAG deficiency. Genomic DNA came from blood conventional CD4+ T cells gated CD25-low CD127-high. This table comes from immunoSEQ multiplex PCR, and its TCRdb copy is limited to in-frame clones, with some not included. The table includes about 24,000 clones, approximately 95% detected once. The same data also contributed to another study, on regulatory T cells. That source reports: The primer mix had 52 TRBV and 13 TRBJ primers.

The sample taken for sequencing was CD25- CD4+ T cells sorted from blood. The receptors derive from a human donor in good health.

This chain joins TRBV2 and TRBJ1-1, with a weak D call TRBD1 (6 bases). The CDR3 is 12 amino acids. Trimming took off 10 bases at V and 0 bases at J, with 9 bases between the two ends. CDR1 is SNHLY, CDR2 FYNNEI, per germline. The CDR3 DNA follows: TGTGCCAACAGGGCCCTGAACACTGAAGCTTTCTTT. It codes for CANRALNTEAFF.

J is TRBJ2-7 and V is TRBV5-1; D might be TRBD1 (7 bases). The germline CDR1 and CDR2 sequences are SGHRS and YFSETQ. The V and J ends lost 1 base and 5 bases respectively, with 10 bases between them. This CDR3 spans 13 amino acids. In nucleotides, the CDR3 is TGCGCCAGCAGCTTGCAGGGGGGAAACGAGCAGTACTTC. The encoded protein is CASSLQGGNEQYF.